What follows describes a single T cell receptor (beta chain). These data are taken from a study of OX40 agonist ivuxolimab in advanced cancers. Background on the study: Partial responses were recorded for three patients, including one with hepatocellular carcinoma and two with cutaneous melanoma.

Germline CDR1 and CDR2: SGHNT and YENEEA. The V and J ends lost 0 bases and 2 bases respectively, with 2 bases between them. CDR3 size: 12 residues. Here immunoSEQ multiplex PCR was the method, and the copy in TCRdb shows in-frame clones only, minus some. Counted here are 100,000 to 120,000 clones, around 90% occurring once; the ten biggest clones make up around 0.64%. The sequencing used CD4+ or CD8+ T cells sorted from blood, collected in a trial of the OX40 agonist ivuxolimab. This chain links TRBV11-3 with TRBJ2-7; no reliable D call. The source of this sequence is an adult with an advanced solid tumor such as melanoma, head and neck, liver or kidney cancer. The DNA for the CDR3 is TGTGCCAGCAGCTTAGAGACCTACGAGCAGTACTTC. This codes for CASSLETYEQYF. Looking up the rest from reference TRBV11-3 and TRBJ2-7 gives the full variable domain: EAGVVQSPRYKIIEKKQPVAFWCNPISGHNTLYWYLQNLGQGPELLIRYENEEAVDDSQLPKDRFSAERLKGVDSTLKIQPAELGDSAVYLCASSLETYEQYFGPGTRLTVT.